Detailed here is one TCR beta chain. The CDR3 length is 13 residues. Germline loops: CDR1 SGHTA, CDR2 FQGNSA. V lost 5 bases, J lost 2 bases, and 6 bases lay in between. The naive CD8 subset, CD45RO-negative cells positively selected for CCR7, excluded terminally differentiated effector memory CD45RA+ cells. The data were taken from a study of shared clonotypes between healthy human individuals. Study-wide context: There were three CD4 naive, three CD4 memory, two CD8 naive and one CD8 memory plates per donor.

Sorted-subset replicate PCR reactions contained 200 ng DNA, corresponding to about 30,000 T cell genomes. TCRdb's copy holds only in-frame clones and misses some; the assay was immunoSEQ multiplex PCR. The table lists approximately 2,200,000 clones, 85% to 95% of them singletons. The chain recombines TRBV7-2 with TRBJ2-2, with D possibly matching TRBD2 (5 bases). The specimen was naive CD8+ T cells from PBMCs. The source of this sequence is a young man in good health. Some clones in this sample may be carry-over from other donors' samples. The CDR3: CASSRLNTGELFF. In DNA form, the CDR3 reads TGTGCCAGCAGCCGACTAAACACCGGGGAGCTGTTTTTT.